The 10 T cell receptor beta chains below come from one sample, sequenced in a study of blood T cell repertoires in COVID-19. Sequencing used immunoSEQ multiplex PCR; TCRdb keeps in-frame clones, though not all of them. The sample holds tens of thousands of clones, roughly 88% seen once. Sample: peripheral blood. The origin of the receptors is a human donor in a cohort sampled during active COVID-19. The donor label of this sample is uncertain.

The CDR3 sequence: CSASARGGEAFF. CDR3 nucleotides: TGCAGTGCTAGTGCCAGGGGTGGTGAAGCTTTCTTT. V is TRBV20-1 and J is TRBJ1-1, with D tentatively TRBD1 (6 bases). Trimming took 3 bases from V and 7 from J, leaving 12 bases between them. The CDR3 loop spans 12 amino acids. CDR1 and CDR2 from the germline V gene are DFQATT and SNEGSKA (reference sequence).

The J gene is TRBJ2-3, the V gene TRBV5-1; TRBD1 aligns across 9 bases. This CDR3 comprises 16 residues. The germline gives CDR1 SGHRS, CDR2 YFSETQ. V shed 4 bases and J 3 bases; nucleotides not matched to a gene: 9. The CDR3 region has the DNA TGCGCCAGCAGCAGAGGGGACAGGGAAGGGACAGATACGCAGTATTTT. It encodes CASSRGDREGTDTQYF. Drawing the rest from reference TRBV5-1 and TRBJ2-3, the complete variable domain is KAGVTQTPRYLIKTRGQQVTLSCSPISGHRSVSWYQQTPGQGLQFLFEYFSETQRNKGNFPGRFSGRQFSNSRSEMNVSTLELGDSALYLCASSRGDREGTDTQYFGPGTRLTVL.

The genes are TRBV5-4 and TRBJ1-3; 7 bases match TRBD1. Germline CDR1 reads SGHNT; CDR2 reads YYREEE (reference sequence). This CDR3 spans 15 amino acids. V shed 0 bases and J 2 bases; nucleotides not matched to a gene: 2. Written as DNA, the CDR3 is TGTGCCAGCAGCTTGGACGGGACAGCTGGAAACACCATATATTTT. Translating gives CASSLDGTAGNTIYF.

The chain is built from TRBV6-6 and TRBJ2-7; tentative D call: TRBD2 (6 bases). CDR1 is MNHNY, CDR2 SVGAGI, per germline (reference sequence). This CDR3 is 16 amino acids long. The V gene lost 4 bases and the J gene lost 4 bases, with 20 bases spanning the gap. Written as DNA, the CDR3 is TGTGCCAGCAGTTCCCTGCACTGGCCCCGGGGGTACGAGCAGTACTTC. Amino acids: CASSSLHWPRGYEQYF.

The genes are TRBV30 and TRBJ2-1, with TRBD1 identical over 7 bases. V shed 1 base and J 6 bases; nucleotides not matched to a gene: 12. The CDR3 covers 16 residues. Germline lookup yields CDR1 GTSNPN and CDR2 SVGIG (reference sequence). CDR3 protein: CAWSGGGAGWGNEQFF. The CDR3 nucleotides are TGTGCCTGGAGTGGAGGGGGCGCCGGTTGGGGCAATGAGCAGTTCTTC.

For this clone: Sequence at one end of the junction differs from germline and may be a read error. This chain joins TRBV7-7 and TRBJ2-2; D is possibly TRBD2 (6 bases). Germline V gene sequence: CDR1 SSHAT, CDR2 FNYEAQ (reference sequence). This CDR3 region has 14 residues. CDR3: CASSYGRGTGELFF. The CDR3 nucleotides read TGTGCTAGCAGCTACGGCCGGGGGACCGGGGAGCTGTTTTTT.

V usage is TRBV30 and J usage is TRBJ1-2; TRBD1 matches 7 bases. The germline V gene encodes CDR1 GTSNPN and CDR2 SVGIG (reference sequence). The CDR3 runs to 12 residues. J gave up 8 bases and V 1 base, and 4 bases lay outside the gene matches. The CDR3 DNA sequence: TGTGCCTGGAGTGCACAGGGGAACGGCTACACCTTC. Amino acids: CAWSAQGNGYTF.

The chain carries TRBV4-1 and TRBJ1-3; D may be TRBD1 (6 bases). The germline V and J ends were trimmed by 0 bases and 8 bases, with 20 bases remaining between them. This CDR3 spans 17 amino acids. Germline CDR1 and CDR2: MGHRA and YSYEKL. CDR3 in amino acids: CASSQDLGQGQSYTIYF. DNA of the CDR3: TGCGCCAGCAGCCAAGATCTAGGGCAGGGACAAAGTTACACCATATATTTT.

The V and J genes are TRBV9 and TRBJ1-5, with a tentative D call TRBD1 (5 bases). Germline V CDR1 and CDR2: SGDLS, YYNGEE. V was cut by 2 bases and J by 2 bases, with 11 bases left in between. This CDR3 is 15 amino acids long. The CDR3 loop reads CASSVSGSGNQPQHF. The CDR3, as DNA: TGTGCCAGCAGCGTTTCAGGGTCGGGCAATCAGCCCCAGCATTTT. Full variable domain (outside the CDR3, taken from reference TRBV9 and TRBJ1-5): DSGVTQTPKHLITATGQRVTLRCSPRSGDLSVYWYQQSLDQGLQFLIQYYNGEERAKGNILERFSAQQFPDLHSELNLSSLELGDSALYFCASSVSGSGNQPQHFGDGTRLSIL.

The gene calls are TRBV2 and TRBJ1-5; tentatively, D is TRBD1 (6 bases). CDR3 length: 16 amino acids. CDR1 and CDR2 (germline): SNHLY, FYNNEI. V was pared by 4 bases and J by 0 bases, with 13 bases between. This chain's CDR3 is CASSVQGRSSNQPQHF. DNA of the CDR3: TGTGCCAGCAGTGTACAGGGTAGGTCTAGCAATCAGCCCCAGCATTTT.